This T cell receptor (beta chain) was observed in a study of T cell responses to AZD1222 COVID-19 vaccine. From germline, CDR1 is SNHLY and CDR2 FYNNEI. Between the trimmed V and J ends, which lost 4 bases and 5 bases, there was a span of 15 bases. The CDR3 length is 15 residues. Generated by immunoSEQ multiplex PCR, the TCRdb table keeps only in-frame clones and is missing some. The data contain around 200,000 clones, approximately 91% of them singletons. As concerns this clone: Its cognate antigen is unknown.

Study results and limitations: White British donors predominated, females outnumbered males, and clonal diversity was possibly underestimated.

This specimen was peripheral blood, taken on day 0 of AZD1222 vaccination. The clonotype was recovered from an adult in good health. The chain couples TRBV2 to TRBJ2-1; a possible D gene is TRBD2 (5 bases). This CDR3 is CASSVRGFLDNEQFF. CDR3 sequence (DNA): TGTGCCAGCAGTGTAAGAGGGTTTCTTGACAATGAGCAGTTCTTC.